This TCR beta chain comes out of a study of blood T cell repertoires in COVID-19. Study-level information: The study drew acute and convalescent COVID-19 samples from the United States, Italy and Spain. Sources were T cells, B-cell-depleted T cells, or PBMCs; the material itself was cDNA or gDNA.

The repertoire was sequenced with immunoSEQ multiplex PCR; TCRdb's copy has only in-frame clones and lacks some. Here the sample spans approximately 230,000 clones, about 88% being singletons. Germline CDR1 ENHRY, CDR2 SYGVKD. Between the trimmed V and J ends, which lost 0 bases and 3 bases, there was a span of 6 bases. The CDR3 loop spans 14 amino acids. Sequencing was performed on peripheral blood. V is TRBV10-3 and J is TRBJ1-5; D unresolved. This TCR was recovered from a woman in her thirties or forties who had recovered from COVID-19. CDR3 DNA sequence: TGTGCCATCAGTGAGTCCCCTTTCAATCAGCCCCAGCATTTT. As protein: CAISESPFNQPQHF.